These 28 T cell receptor beta chains share one sample of origin, sequenced in a study of blood T cell repertoires in COVID-19. Only in-frame clones appear in the TCRdb table, and some are missing; sequencing was by immunoSEQ multiplex PCR. The table has 85,000 to 120,000 clones, around 78% seen once. The sample was peripheral blood. These receptors were taken from a man at least 80 years old with COVID-19, enrolled during active disease.

This CDR3 is CASRGLADEQYF. The CDR3 DNA reads TGTGCCAGCAGGGGACTAGCGGACGAGCAGTACTTC. V is TRBV12-3 or TRBV12-4 and J is TRBJ2-7, with 11 bases fitting TRBD2. V gave up 6 bases and J gave up 5 bases; unmatched junction bases: 0. This CDR3 comprises 12 residues.

V usage is TRBV5-6 and J usage is TRBJ2-3; TRBD2 matches at 8 bases. The length of the CDR3 is 17 residues. V was clipped by 1 base and J by 5 bases; unmatched bases: 12. The germline CDR1 and CDR2 sequences are SGHDT and YYEEEE. The CDR3 spells CASSLPGLAIKGDTQYF. In DNA form, the CDR3 reads TGTGCCAGCAGCTTGCCCGGACTAGCAATAAAGGGAGATACGCAGTATTTT.

V and J are TRBV4-1 and TRBJ2-5; 8 positions match TRBD1. V shed 0 bases, J shed 4 bases, and the junction held 7 bases outside the gene matches. In germline, CDR1 is MGHRA, CDR2 YSYEKL. This CDR3 is 16 amino acids long. For the CDR3, the DNA is TGCGCCAGCAGCCAAGAGGCAGGGGGCCCCGGAGAGACCCAGTACTTC. Translated, it gives CASSQEAGGPGETQYF.

This clone was recorded once. J is TRBJ2-7 and V is TRBV29-1, with 9 bases that match TRBD1. V lost 4 bases and J lost 3; bases outside the gene matches: 4. Germline lookup yields CDR1 SQVTM and CDR2 ANQGSEA. The CDR3 is made up of 13 amino acids. Written as DNA, the CDR3 is TGCAGCGTTGGGGACAGGGTGAACTACGAGCAGTACTTC. Protein sequence: CSVGDRVNYEQYF.

The rearrangement uses TRBV7-9 and TRBJ2-1; 10 bases match TRBD2. This CDR3 is 17 amino acids long. After removal of 5 bases from V and 8 bases from J, the junction contained 15 bases not matched to a gene. CDR1 is SEHNR, CDR2 FQNEAQ, per germline (reference sequence). The CDR3: CASSPRALAGGIDEQFF. CDR3 bases: TGTGCCAGCAGCCCCAGAGCCTTAGCGGGAGGCATTGATGAGCAGTTCTTC.

In its sample, this clone was seen once. The chain recombines TRBV12-3 or TRBV12-4 with TRBJ1-2; possibly TRBD1 for D (5 bases). With 1 base removed from V and 8 bases from J, the gap between germline ends came to 11 bases. The CDR3 is 13 amino acids. The CDR3 DNA sequence: TGTGCCAGCAGTTTAGGGCAGGGCCGAGGCTACACCTTC. This encodes CASSLGQGRGYTF.

The chain combines TRBV5-1 with TRBJ2-1; TRBD1 aligns across 7 bases. The germline V gene has CDR1 SGHRS and CDR2 YFSETQ. This CDR3 is 14 amino acids long. V was clipped by 4 bases and J by 8 bases; unmatched bases: 9. The CDR3 DNA follows: TGCGCCAGCAGCCCCCTCCGACAGGGCGATGAGCAGTTCTTC. Its protein is CASSPLRQGDEQFF.

This clone was observed a single time. This rearrangement joins TRBV6-5 to TRBJ2-7; 10 bases map to TRBD1. From germline, CDR1 is MNHEY and CDR2 SVGAGI. The V and J ends lost 5 bases and 0 bases, in that order; junction bases with no gene match: 4. The CDR3 covers 15 residues. The CDR3 region is CASSPWTGGSYEQYF. CDR3 nucleotides: TGTGCCAGCAGTCCCTGGACAGGGGGCTCCTACGAGCAGTACTTC.

This rearrangement joins TRBV18 to TRBJ1-1; D uncertain. With 3 bases removed from V and 3 bases from J, the gap between germline ends came to 8 bases. The CDR3 covers 13 residues. Germline CDR1 is KGHSH and CDR2 is LQKENI. CDR3 in amino acids: CASSPTVDTEAFF. For the CDR3, the DNA is TGTGCCAGCTCACCTACGGTGGACACTGAAGCTTTCTTT.

J is TRBJ1-5 and V is TRBV30, with D possibly TRBD1 on 5 matching bases. The CDR3 runs 15 residues. CDR1 and CDR2 (germline): GTSNPN, SVGIG (reference sequence). V was clipped by 2 bases and J by 9 bases, with 20 bases between them. In DNA, the CDR3 is TGTGCCTGGAGTAAGCGGGGGGGTCTTCGCGGGCCCCAGCATTTT. It specifies CAWSKRGGLRGPQHF. The variable domain in full, completed from reference TRBV30 and TRBJ1-5, reads SQTIHQWPATLVQPVGSPLSLECTVEGTSNPNLYWYRQAAGRGLQLLFYSVGIGQISSEVPQNLSASRPQDRQFILSSKKLLLSDSGFYLCAWSKRGGLRGPQHFGDGTRLSIL.

The chain has TRBV28 and TRBJ1-4, with D possibly matching TRBD1 (6 bases). CDR1 and CDR2 (germline): MDHEN, SYDVKM. The germline V and J ends were trimmed by 6 bases and 3 bases, with 14 bases remaining between them. The CDR3 spans 15 residues. CDR3 in DNA: TGTGCCAGCAGCTCCGGACAGACTCCTAATGAAAAACTGTTTTTT. It is translated as CASSSGQTPNEKLFF.

The V gene is TRBV4-1, the J gene TRBJ1-2, with a weak D call TRBD1 (5 bases). V was shortened by 1 base and J by 4 bases, with 13 bases between the two germline ends. The CDR3 spans 15 residues. Germline V gene sequence: CDR1 MGHRA, CDR2 YSYEKL. As DNA, the CDR3 is TGCGCCAGCAGCCAAGTAGGCAGGGAAGGCTATGGCTACACCTTC. Its translation is CASSQVGREGYGYTF.

This rearrangement joins TRBV2 to TRBJ2-5; D gene unclear. V was pared by 4 bases and J by 5 bases, with 5 bases between. The CDR3 loop spans 11 amino acids. The V gene's germline CDR1 is SNHLY and CDR2 FYNNEI. The CDR3 bases are TGTGCCAGCAGTGTTCTGGAGACCCAGTACTTC. Residues: CASSVLETQYF.

The CDR3 protein is CASSPNRGGYTF. The CDR3, as DNA: TGTGCCAGCTCACCAAACAGGGGCGGATACACCTTC. The rearrangement links TRBV18 to TRBJ1-2; 7 bases fit TRBD1. Germline loops: CDR1 KGHSH, CDR2 LQKENI. After removal of 2 bases from V and 11 bases from J, the junction contained 5 bases not matched to a gene. The CDR3 is 12 amino acids.

The genes are TRBV5-8 and TRBJ1-3; D call uncertain. Trimming left V 2 bases short and J 0 bases short, with 12 bases between. Germline CDR1 SGHTS, CDR2 YDEGEE. This CDR3 has 16 amino acids. CDR3 bases: TGTGCCAGCAGCTTTTTCGCGTTTTACTCTGGAAACACCATATATTTT. Its translation: CASSFFAFYSGNTIYF.

This chain uses TRBV6-5 with TRBJ1-1; 7 bases map to TRBD1. Looked up from germline, CDR1 is MNHEY and CDR2 is SVGAGI. Trimming cost V 5 bases and J 11 bases; bases outside gene matches: 8. CDR3 length equals 12 residues. CDR3 sequence reads: CASSNLDRAAFF. Written as DNA, the CDR3 is TGTGCCAGCAGTAATTTAGACAGGGCCGCTTTCTTT.

The chain recombines TRBV2 with TRBJ2-7; 9 bases fit TRBD1. Germline V gene lookup returns CDR1 SNHLY and CDR2 FYNNEI. The CDR3 is 13 amino acids. V trimming: 6 bases; J trimming: 4 bases; junction bases outside the gene matches: 4. The CDR3 coding sequence is TGTGCCAGCAGGGGACAGGGCGAATACGAGCAGTACTTC. This encodes CASRGQGEYEQYF.

This chain uses TRBV7-2 with TRBJ1-1; perhaps TRBD1 as D (6 bases). The V and J ends lost 5 bases and 4 bases respectively, with 14 bases between them. The CDR3 has 14 amino acids. The germline CDR1 and CDR2 sequences are SGHTA and FQGNSA. As DNA, the CDR3 is TGTGCCAGCAGCATCAGACAGGATGCCACTGAAGCTTTCTTT. It translates to CASSIRQDATEAFF.

This chain links TRBV18 with TRBJ2-2, with 7 positions matching TRBD2. With V trimmed by 3 bases and J by 2 bases, 3 bases remained unmatched. This CDR3 contains 15 residues. The germline gives CDR1 KGHSH, CDR2 LQKENI. The CDR3 reads CASSPTSINTGELFF. The CDR3 DNA follows: TGTGCCAGCTCACCGACTAGCATTAACACCGGGGAGCTGTTTTTT.

This clone was recorded only once. J is TRBJ1-3 and V is TRBV19, with D uncertain. Per the germline V gene, CDR1 is LNHDA and CDR2 is SQIVND (reference sequence). The ends were cut back, 10 bases at V and 0 bases at J, with 13 bases in the middle. This CDR3 has 14 residues. This CDR3 reads CATHSGSSGNTIYF. CDR3 DNA sequence: TGTGCCACACATAGCGGCTCCTCTGGAAACACCATATATTTT.

The table lists this clone with many counts. The rearrangement uses TRBV6-1 and TRBJ1-6; D is uncertain. Germline V CDR1 and CDR2: MNHNS, SASEGT. This CDR3 has 17 residues. Between the trimmed V and J ends, which lost 2 bases and 7 bases, there was a span of 18 bases. The CDR3 loop is CASSEWGLEGLNSPLHF. In DNA form, the CDR3 reads TGTGCCAGCAGTGAATGGGGATTGGAGGGATTGAATTCACCCCTCCACTTT.

The chain links TRBV11-2 to TRBJ1-6; 7 bases match TRBD1. Germline V gene sequence: CDR1 SGHAT, CDR2 FQNNGV. The V gene end was trimmed by 6 bases and the J gene end by 10 bases; junction bases not matched to a gene: 6. The CDR3 runs to 13 residues. This CDR3 reads CASRRQGRSPLHF. CDR3 coding DNA: TGTGCCAGCAGGCGACAGGGAAGATCACCCCTCCACTTT.

This clone turned up a few times. The chain recombines TRBV15 with TRBJ1-2, with 7 bases aligning to TRBD1. V gave up 1 base and J gave up 5 bases; unmatched junction bases: 7. The CDR3 is 15 amino acids. Germline V gene data show CDR1 as LNHNV and CDR2 as YYDKDF (reference sequence). CDR3 loop: CATSRGRQGLYGYTF. The DNA of the CDR3 is TGTGCCACCAGCAGAGGACGACAGGGTCTTTATGGCTACACCTTC.

The rearrangement uses TRBV28 and TRBJ2-6; possible D gene TRBD1, 7 bases. Looked up from germline, CDR1 is MDHEN and CDR2 is SYDVKM. There are 17 residues in the CDR3. Trimming shortened V by 1 base and J by 0 bases, and 10 bases separated the two germline ends. CDR3 residues: CASSLFQGGSGANVLTF. CDR3 in DNA: TGTGCCAGCAGTTTATTTCAGGGGGGCTCTGGGGCCAACGTCCTGACTTTC.

The chain links TRBV5-1 to TRBJ2-1; TRBD2 agrees at 7 bases. V lost 8 bases, J lost 3 bases, and 17 bases stayed unmatched. This CDR3 contains 17 residues. CDR1 and CDR2 (germline): SGHRS, YFSETQ. The DNA for the CDR3 is TGCGCCAGAAATCTCTCCGGGCTAGCGGACTTCTACAATGAGCAGTTCTTC. Protein: CARNLSGLADFYNEQFF. Variable domain in full (rest from reference TRBV5-1 and TRBJ2-1): KAGVTQTPRYLIKTRGQQVTLSCSPISGHRSVSWYQQTPGQGLQFLFEYFSETQRNKGNFPGRFSGRQFSNSRSEMNVSTLELGDSALYLCARNLSGLADFYNEQFFGPGTRLTVL.

This chain links TRBV19 with TRBJ2-2; TRBD1 matches 9 bases. Losses at the gene ends were 3 bases for V and 1 base for J; bases not matched to a gene: 6. The CDR3 is 17 amino acids. The germline gives CDR1 LNHDA, CDR2 SQIVND (reference sequence). In nucleotides, the CDR3 is TGTGCCAGTAGTATGCCCCCGGGACAGGGGAACACCGGGGAGCTGTTTTTT. It translates to CASSMPPGQGNTGELFF. Based on the CDR3 plus reference TRBV19 and TRBJ2-2, the full variable domain is DGGITQSPKYLFRKEGQNVTLSCEQNLNHDAMYWYRQDPGQGLRLIYYSQIVNDFQKGDIAEGYSVSREKKESFPLTVTSAQKNPTAFYLCASSMPPGQGNTGELFFGEGSRLTVL.

This chain uses TRBV2 with TRBJ1-5, with 10 bases lining up with TRBD1. This CDR3 region has 15 residues. The V gene's germline CDR1 is SNHLY and CDR2 FYNNEI. Losses at the gene ends were 3 bases for V and 5 bases for J; bases not matched to a gene: 4. The CDR3 spells CASSEGQGRHQPQHF. In nucleotides, the CDR3 is TGTGCCAGCAGTGAGGGACAGGGGAGGCATCAGCCCCAGCATTTT.

The chain joins TRBV5-1 to TRBJ2-1; TRBD2 aligns across 7 bases. CDR3 size: 15 residues. Germline V gene sequence: CDR1 SGHRS, CDR2 YFSETQ. J was trimmed by 4 bases and V by 0 bases; bases with no gene match: 4. The CDR3 DNA reads as TGCGCCAGCAGCTTGGGGGGAGCGGGGTACAATGAGCAGTTCTTC. This sequence encodes CASSLGGAGYNEQFF.